The next 32 T cell receptor beta chains were all read from a single sample in a study of blood T cell repertoires in COVID-19. Profiled with immunoSEQ multiplex PCR; TCRdb holds only in-frame clones, not every one. Of about 280,000 clones in the sample, about 85% were seen once. The sample comprised peripheral blood. Source of these receptors: a woman aged 45-60 years who had recovered from COVID-19.

The J gene is TRBJ1-3, the V gene TRBV13; 7 bases are shared with TRBD1. The junction had 7 bases not matched to a gene; V was cut back by 2 bases and J by 3 bases. The CDR3 spans 16 residues. In germline, CDR1 is PRHDT, CDR2 FYEKMQ (reference sequence). In nucleotides, the CDR3 is TGTGCCAGCAGCTTACTAAACAGGGGTCATGGAAACACCATATATTTT. It codes for CASSLLNRGHGNTIYF.

The CDR3 loop is CASSLNPGRGPSTDTQYF. The CDR3 coding sequence is TGTGCCAGCAGTTTAAACCCCGGGAGAGGGCCTAGCACAGATACGCAGTATTTT. The V and J genes are TRBV28 and TRBJ2-3, with D tentatively TRBD2 (6 bases). Trimming took 2 bases from V and 0 from J, leaving 18 bases between them. Per the germline V gene, CDR1 is MDHEN and CDR2 is SYDVKM. CDR3 length equals 18 residues.

The chain uses TRBV7-9 and TRBJ1-6; TRBD1 is a possible D gene (6 bases). This CDR3 has 13 residues. Germline CDR1 SEHNR, CDR2 FQNEAQ (reference sequence). Trimming removed 6 bases at V and 10 bases at J, with 13 bases between. The CDR3 DNA sequence: TGTGCCAGCAGTACACAGGGCGGCTCACCCCTCCACTTT. Translating it yields CASSTQGGSPLHF.

The J gene is TRBJ2-2, the V gene TRBV7-2; 9 bases are a match to TRBD2. The CDR3 is made up of 15 amino acids. Germline assignment: CDR1 SGHTA and CDR2 FQGNSA. V shed 6 bases and J 2 bases; nucleotides not matched to a gene: 4. The CDR3 here is CASRRSGRNTGELFF. As DNA, the CDR3 is TGTGCCAGCAGACGTAGCGGGAGAAACACCGGGGAGCTGTTTTTT.

The CDR3 DNA sequence: TGCGCCAGCAGCTCAGGCGGGACAGGGGGATCGGGTACTGAAGCTTTCTTT. Residues: CASSSGGTGGSGTEAFF. The chain joins TRBV5-1 to TRBJ1-1; 11 nucleotides align to TRBD1. The CDR3 sequence is 17 residues long. Per the germline V gene, CDR1 is SGHRS and CDR2 is YFSETQ. V lost 3 bases, J lost 5 bases, and 12 bases stayed unmatched. Supplemented by reference TRBV5-1 and TRBJ1-1, the full variable domain reads KAGVTQTPRYLIKTRGQQVTLSCSPISGHRSVSWYQQTPGQGLQFLFEYFSETQRNKGNFPGRFSGRQFSNSRSEMNVSTLELGDSALYLCASSSGGTGGSGTEAFFGQGTRLTVV.

The chain recombines TRBV7-8 with TRBJ2-1; TRBD1 aligns across 7 bases. Trimming took 5 bases from V and 12 from J; bases not matched to a gene: 13. The length of the CDR3 is 14 residues. The germline V gene has CDR1 SGHVS and CDR2 FQNEAQ. The CDR3 protein is CASSPSRQGIGQFF. The CDR3 nucleotides are TGTGCCAGCAGCCCCTCAAGACAGGGAATTGGGCAGTTCTTC.

The CDR3 is CASSDNARLNLGSRFYGYTF. The CDR3 nucleotides read TGTGCCAGTAGCGACAATGCGCGTTTGAATTTGGGCAGCCGATTTTATGGCTACACCTTC. J is TRBJ1-2 and V is TRBV19, with no clear D. CDR1 is LNHDA and CDR2 is SQIVND in the germline V gene (reference sequence). V gave up 6 bases and J gave up 5 bases, with 34 bases separating them. The CDR3 covers 20 residues.

V is TRBV30 and J is TRBJ1-2, with D perhaps TRBD1 (6 bases). Germline V gene lookup returns CDR1 GTSNPN and CDR2 SVGIG (reference sequence). Trimming removed 4 bases from V and 8 bases from J, with 17 bases in between. This CDR3 region has 13 residues. In nucleotides, the CDR3 is TGTGCCTGGATTGGGGGAGGGGGGGGCGGCTACACCTTC. Translating it yields CAWIGGGGGGYTF.

V and J are TRBV19 and TRBJ2-7; tentatively, D is TRBD1 (5 bases). Germline-derived CDR1 and CDR2 are LNHDA and SQIVND (reference sequence). This CDR3 spans 12 amino acids. V was shortened by 6 bases and J by 6 bases, with 12 bases between the two germline ends. For the CDR3, the DNA is TGTGCCAGTAGAGGGGTATCGGTCGAGCAGTACTTC. This codes for CASRGVSVEQYF.

V gene TRBV4-1 combines with J gene TRBJ2-1; 10 bases map to TRBD2. Trimming at V came to 0 bases and at J to 6 bases, leaving 5 bases not matched to a gene. This CDR3 region has 16 residues. CDR1 and CDR2 from the germline V gene are MGHRA and YSYEKL. The DNA for the CDR3 is TGCGCCAGCAGCCAAGACCCTTTAGCGGGGGGCAATGAGCAGTTCTTC. It codes for CASSQDPLAGGNEQFF.

The chain recombines TRBV4-3 with TRBJ2-7; TRBD1 agrees at 7 bases. This CDR3 has 14 residues. V was clipped by 4 bases and J by 6 bases; unmatched bases: 9. Germline CDR1 LGHNA, CDR2 YSLEER. CDR3 region: CASSLNQGVGEQYF. CDR3 in DNA: TGCGCCAGCAGCCTAAATCAGGGGGTGGGCGAGCAGTACTTC.

The rearrangement joins TRBV24-1 to TRBJ2-1; the D gene is possibly TRBD1 (7 bases). Trimming cost V 12 bases and J 6 bases, with 20 bases left between them. The CDR3 spans 14 residues. CDR1 is KGHDR, CDR2 SFDVKD, per germline. CDR3 amino acids: CASERQGGRNEQFF. The CDR3 region has the DNA TGTGCCTCCGAACGACAGGGAGGTCGCAATGAGCAGTTCTTC.

The chain carries TRBV29-1 and TRBJ1-1; possible D gene TRBD1, 5 bases. V dropped 4 bases and J dropped 6 bases, with 15 bases sitting between them. This CDR3 is 13 amino acids long. Germline loops: CDR1 SQVTM, CDR2 ANQGSEA. CDR3 protein: CSVAFTGLAEAFF. CDR3 nucleotides: TGCAGCGTTGCCTTTACAGGCTTGGCTGAAGCTTTCTTT.

The chain recombines TRBV19 with TRBJ1-2, with 8 bases lining up with TRBD1. J was trimmed by 5 bases and V by 2 bases; bases with no gene match: 4. Germline V gene sequence: CDR1 LNHDA, CDR2 SQIVND (reference sequence). The CDR3 is 14 amino acids. The CDR3 region has the DNA TGTGCCAGTAGTATACAGGGGGCGAGGTATGGCTACACCTTC. It codes for CASSIQGARYGYTF.

The chain uses TRBV5-6 and TRBJ1-2, with D possibly being TRBD1 (6 bases). The CDR3 loop spans 16 amino acids. Germline CDR1 reads SGHDT; CDR2 reads YYEEEE. Trimming removed 6 bases at V and 8 bases at J, with 26 bases between. CDR3 sequence (DNA): TGTGCCAGCATCCCGGGAAGTAGACAGGAAGGTGCAGGCTACACCTTC. It specifies CASIPGSRQEGAGYTF.

The chain joins TRBV18 to TRBJ1-3; D might be TRBD1 (6 bases). CDR1 is KGHSH, CDR2 LQKENI, per germline. CDR3 size: 17 residues. Trimming left V 3 bases short and J 0 bases short, with 15 bases between. The DNA for the CDR3 is TGTGCCAGCTCACCGATACAGACAGGCCGCTCTGGAAACACCATATATTTT. It yields the protein CASSPIQTGRSGNTIYF.

The chain links TRBV7-3 to TRBJ1-2; D possibly corresponds to TRBD1 (6 bases). CDR3 size: 15 residues. Trimming cost V 5 bases and J 4 bases, with 17 bases left between them. Germline V CDR1 and CDR2: SGHTA, FQGTGA. CDR3: CASSPRGGAGYGYTF. CDR3 bases: TGTGCCAGCAGCCCCCGGGGGGGGGCAGGCTATGGCTACACCTTC. The entire variable domain, with the rest obtained from reference TRBV7-3 and TRBJ1-2, is as follows: GAGVSQTPSNKVTEKGKYVELRCDPISGHTALYWYRQSLGQGPEFLIYFQGTGAADDSGLPNDRFFAVRPEGSVSTLKIQRTERGDSAVYLCASSPRGGAGYGYTFGSGTRLTVV.

V usage is TRBV2 and J usage is TRBJ1-1; D possibly corresponds to TRBD1 (5 bases). The V gene lost 8 bases and the J gene lost 3 bases, with 13 bases spanning the gap. CDR1 is SNHLY, CDR2 FYNNEI, per germline. The CDR3 covers 13 residues. The CDR3 region is CASEQGSDTEAFF. The CDR3 DNA is TGTGCCAGCGAGCAGGGATCAGACACTGAAGCTTTCTTT.

The chain joins TRBV27 to TRBJ2-5; weak D call: TRBD2 (6 bases). The CDR3 runs 10 residues. Germline V gene data show CDR1 as MNHEY and CDR2 as SMNVEV (reference sequence). V lost 9 bases, J lost 5 bases, and 7 bases lay in between. The CDR3 spells CASGGETQYF. For the CDR3, the DNA is TGTGCCAGTGGGGGGGAGACCCAGTACTTC.

The rearrangement joins TRBV15 to TRBJ1-4; no reliable D call. The CDR3 is made up of 16 amino acids. Trimming removed 0 bases at V and 7 bases at J, with 15 bases between. Per the germline V gene, CDR1 is LNHNV and CDR2 is YYDKDF (reference sequence). CDR3 protein: CATSRDYPGIGEKLFF. The CDR3 DNA is TGTGCCACCAGCAGAGATTATCCGGGTATAGGTGAAAAACTGTTTTTT.

The chain employs TRBV5-6 and TRBJ1-2; D is ambiguous. V shed 4 bases and J shed 4 bases, with 8 bases lying between them. CDR1 SGHDT and CDR2 YYEEEE come from the germline V gene. This CDR3 contains 12 residues. Here the CDR3 DNA reads TGTGCCAGCAGCCCCGACTTCTATGGCTACACCTTC. Its protein product is CASSPDFYGYTF.

The chain couples TRBV19 to TRBJ1-5, with 7 bases identical to TRBD1. CDR1 LNHDA and CDR2 SQIVND come from the germline V gene (reference sequence). CDR3 size: 14 residues. After removal of 2 bases from V and 11 bases from J, the junction contained 9 bases not matched to a gene. The DNA for the CDR3 is TGTGCCAGTAGTATAAGACAGGGCCAATTGTCCCAGCATTTT. This codes for CASSIRQGQLSQHF.

The gene calls are TRBV28 and TRBJ2-2; D ambiguous. Germline V gene sequence: CDR1 MDHEN, CDR2 SYDVKM. The CDR3 length is 14 residues. V lost 2 bases to trimming and J lost 9 bases, with 13 bases between them. The CDR3 loop is CASSLKPFPRELFF. CDR3 DNA sequence: TGTGCCAGCAGTTTAAAGCCATTCCCCCGGGAGCTGTTTTTT. The whole variable domain, remainder taken from reference TRBV28 and TRBJ2-2, is DVKVTQSSRYLVKRTGEKVFLECVQDMDHENMFWYRQDPGLGLRLIYFSYDVKMKEKGDIPEGYSVSREKKERFSLILESASTNQTSMYLCASSLKPFPRELFFGEGSRLTVL.

The chain joins TRBV20-1 to TRBJ1-4; D ambiguous. Germline V gene lookup returns CDR1 DFQATT and CDR2 SNEGSKA (reference sequence). Trimming left V 5 bases short and J 8 bases short, with 6 bases between. There are 10 residues in the CDR3. The CDR3 is CSAWREKLFF. CDR3 DNA sequence: TGCAGTGCTTGGAGAGAAAAACTGTTTTTT.

The chain is built from TRBV19 and TRBJ1-1; 8 positions match TRBD1. The CDR3 loop spans 13 amino acids. V shed 6 bases and J 5 bases; nucleotides not matched to a gene: 5. The germline V gene has CDR1 LNHDA and CDR2 SQIVND (reference sequence). The CDR3 DNA is TGTGCCAGTAGGACAGGGGTTTGGACTGAAGCTTTCTTT. Translation: CASRTGVWTEAFF. Supplemented by reference TRBV19 and TRBJ1-1, the full variable domain reads DGGITQSPKYLFRKEGQNVTLSCEQNLNHDAMYWYRQDPGQGLRLIYYSQIVNDFQKGDIAEGYSVSREKKESFPLTVTSAQKNPTAFYLCASRTGVWTEAFFGQGTRLTVV.

The gene calls are TRBV2 and TRBJ1-2, with 7 bases aligning to TRBD1. Germline CDR1 is SNHLY and CDR2 is FYNNEI. The CDR3 extends over 13 amino acids. The J segment lost 4 bases and the V segment lost 6 bases, leaving 5 bases of the junction unmatched. As DNA, the CDR3 is TGTGCCAGCAGAAAAGGGGACAGCTATGGCTACACCTTC. This codes for CASRKGDSYGYTF. Supplemented by reference TRBV2 and TRBJ1-2, the full variable domain reads EPEVTQTPSHQVTQMGQEVILRCVPISNHLYFYWYRQILGQKVEFLVSFYNNEISEKSEIFDDQFSVERPDGSNFTLKIRSTKLEDSAMYFCASRKGDSYGYTFGSGTRLTVV.

The genes are TRBV6-5 and TRBJ1-2, with TRBD1 matching over 12 bases. Germline trimming cut 5 bases from V and 8 bases from J; bases unmatched to any gene: 9. Germline CDR1 and CDR2: MNHEY and SVGAGI. The CDR3 has 15 residues. This CDR3 reads CASSPPGQGARGYTF. The CDR3 DNA sequence: TGTGCCAGCAGTCCCCCGGGACAGGGGGCGCGAGGCTACACCTTC.

The CDR3 spells CASSPFPAGRGEQFF. In DNA form, the CDR3 reads TGTGCCAGCAGCCCCTTCCCCGCCGGGAGGGGTGAGCAGTTCTTC. The chain has TRBV7-9 and TRBJ2-1; TRBD2 matches 8 bases. CDR3 length: 15 residues. The germline V gene has CDR1 SEHNR and CDR2 FQNEAQ (reference sequence). The trim removed 5 bases at V and 9 bases at J, leaving 12 bases unmatched.

This clone was seen only a few times. This sample also contains other DNA sequences that code for the same CDR3. V gene TRBV30 combines with J gene TRBJ1-5; 10 bases agree with TRBD1. The ends lost 3 bases at V and 5 bases at J; junction bases unmatched: 4. CDR1 is GTSNPN and CDR2 is SVGIG in the germline V gene (reference sequence). The CDR3 contains 14 residues. The CDR3 DNA sequence: TGTGCCTGGAGCCCGGGACAGGGGTATCAGCCCCAGCATTTT. Encoded protein: CAWSPGQGYQPQHF.

This rearrangement joins TRBV5-4 to TRBJ1-2; TRBD1 aligns across 10 bases. The CDR3 covers 16 residues. V lost 5 bases to trimming and J lost 2 bases; unmatched junction nucleotides: 9. Germline values: CDR1 SGHNT, CDR2 YYREEE (reference sequence). CDR3 sequence: CASRPSSGQGNYGYTF. In DNA form, the CDR3 reads TGTGCCAGCAGGCCCAGTTCGGGACAGGGGAACTATGGCTACACCTTC.

J is TRBJ1-6 and V is TRBV13; 9 bases align to TRBD1. Per germline, CDR1 PRHDT and CDR2 FYEKMQ (reference sequence). The CDR3 contains 17 residues. V shed 0 bases and J 8 bases; nucleotides not matched to a gene: 8. The CDR3 protein is CASSLGSPGQGYSPLHF. The CDR3 DNA sequence: TGTGCCAGCAGCTTAGGCTCCCCGGGACAGGGTTATTCACCCCTCCACTTT.

V is TRBV4-3 and J is TRBJ1-2; weak D call: TRBD1 (6 bases). This CDR3 is 15 amino acids long. V shed 0 bases and J shed 4 bases, with 12 bases lying between them. Germline-derived CDR1 and CDR2 are LGHNA and YSLEER. The CDR3 reads CASSQDGEGVYGYTF. The CDR3 DNA sequence: TGCGCCAGCAGCCAAGACGGAGAGGGGGTCTATGGCTACACCTTC.